This section outlines one T cell receptor (beta chain) sequence together with its context. No antigen is known for it. The data were taken from a study of cytomegalovirus exposure and HLA in healthy donors. General observations from the study: Through in vitro validation, a few CMV-associated chains were shown to be specific for CMV antigens.

The PCR used 60 Vbeta and 13 Jbeta primers. This table comes from immunoSEQ multiplex PCR, and its TCRdb copy is limited to in-frame clones, with some not included. This sample yields about 200,000 clones, of which less than 85% are seen a single time; roughly 0.22% belongs to the top ten. With 5 bases removed from V and 5 bases from J, the gap between germline ends came to 14 bases. The CDR3 runs 13 residues. The germline gives CDR1 SGHDT, CDR2 YYEEEE. The TCR sequence derives from a girl aged 2 to 10 in good health and CMV-seronegative. The sequencing input was PBMCs. V gene TRBV5-6 combines with J gene TRBJ2-7; D may be TRBD2 (6 bases). CDR3 sequence: CASRLSGLHEQYF. The CDR3 DNA is TGTGCCAGCAGACTGAGCGGGTTGCACGAGCAGTACTTC. Looking up the rest from reference TRBV5-6 and TRBJ2-7 gives the full variable domain: DAGVTQSPTHLIKTRGQQVTLRCSPKSGHDTVSWYQQALGQGPQFIFQYYEEEERQRGNFPDRFSGHQFPNYSSELNVNALLLGDSALYLCASRLSGLHEQYFGPGTRLTVT.